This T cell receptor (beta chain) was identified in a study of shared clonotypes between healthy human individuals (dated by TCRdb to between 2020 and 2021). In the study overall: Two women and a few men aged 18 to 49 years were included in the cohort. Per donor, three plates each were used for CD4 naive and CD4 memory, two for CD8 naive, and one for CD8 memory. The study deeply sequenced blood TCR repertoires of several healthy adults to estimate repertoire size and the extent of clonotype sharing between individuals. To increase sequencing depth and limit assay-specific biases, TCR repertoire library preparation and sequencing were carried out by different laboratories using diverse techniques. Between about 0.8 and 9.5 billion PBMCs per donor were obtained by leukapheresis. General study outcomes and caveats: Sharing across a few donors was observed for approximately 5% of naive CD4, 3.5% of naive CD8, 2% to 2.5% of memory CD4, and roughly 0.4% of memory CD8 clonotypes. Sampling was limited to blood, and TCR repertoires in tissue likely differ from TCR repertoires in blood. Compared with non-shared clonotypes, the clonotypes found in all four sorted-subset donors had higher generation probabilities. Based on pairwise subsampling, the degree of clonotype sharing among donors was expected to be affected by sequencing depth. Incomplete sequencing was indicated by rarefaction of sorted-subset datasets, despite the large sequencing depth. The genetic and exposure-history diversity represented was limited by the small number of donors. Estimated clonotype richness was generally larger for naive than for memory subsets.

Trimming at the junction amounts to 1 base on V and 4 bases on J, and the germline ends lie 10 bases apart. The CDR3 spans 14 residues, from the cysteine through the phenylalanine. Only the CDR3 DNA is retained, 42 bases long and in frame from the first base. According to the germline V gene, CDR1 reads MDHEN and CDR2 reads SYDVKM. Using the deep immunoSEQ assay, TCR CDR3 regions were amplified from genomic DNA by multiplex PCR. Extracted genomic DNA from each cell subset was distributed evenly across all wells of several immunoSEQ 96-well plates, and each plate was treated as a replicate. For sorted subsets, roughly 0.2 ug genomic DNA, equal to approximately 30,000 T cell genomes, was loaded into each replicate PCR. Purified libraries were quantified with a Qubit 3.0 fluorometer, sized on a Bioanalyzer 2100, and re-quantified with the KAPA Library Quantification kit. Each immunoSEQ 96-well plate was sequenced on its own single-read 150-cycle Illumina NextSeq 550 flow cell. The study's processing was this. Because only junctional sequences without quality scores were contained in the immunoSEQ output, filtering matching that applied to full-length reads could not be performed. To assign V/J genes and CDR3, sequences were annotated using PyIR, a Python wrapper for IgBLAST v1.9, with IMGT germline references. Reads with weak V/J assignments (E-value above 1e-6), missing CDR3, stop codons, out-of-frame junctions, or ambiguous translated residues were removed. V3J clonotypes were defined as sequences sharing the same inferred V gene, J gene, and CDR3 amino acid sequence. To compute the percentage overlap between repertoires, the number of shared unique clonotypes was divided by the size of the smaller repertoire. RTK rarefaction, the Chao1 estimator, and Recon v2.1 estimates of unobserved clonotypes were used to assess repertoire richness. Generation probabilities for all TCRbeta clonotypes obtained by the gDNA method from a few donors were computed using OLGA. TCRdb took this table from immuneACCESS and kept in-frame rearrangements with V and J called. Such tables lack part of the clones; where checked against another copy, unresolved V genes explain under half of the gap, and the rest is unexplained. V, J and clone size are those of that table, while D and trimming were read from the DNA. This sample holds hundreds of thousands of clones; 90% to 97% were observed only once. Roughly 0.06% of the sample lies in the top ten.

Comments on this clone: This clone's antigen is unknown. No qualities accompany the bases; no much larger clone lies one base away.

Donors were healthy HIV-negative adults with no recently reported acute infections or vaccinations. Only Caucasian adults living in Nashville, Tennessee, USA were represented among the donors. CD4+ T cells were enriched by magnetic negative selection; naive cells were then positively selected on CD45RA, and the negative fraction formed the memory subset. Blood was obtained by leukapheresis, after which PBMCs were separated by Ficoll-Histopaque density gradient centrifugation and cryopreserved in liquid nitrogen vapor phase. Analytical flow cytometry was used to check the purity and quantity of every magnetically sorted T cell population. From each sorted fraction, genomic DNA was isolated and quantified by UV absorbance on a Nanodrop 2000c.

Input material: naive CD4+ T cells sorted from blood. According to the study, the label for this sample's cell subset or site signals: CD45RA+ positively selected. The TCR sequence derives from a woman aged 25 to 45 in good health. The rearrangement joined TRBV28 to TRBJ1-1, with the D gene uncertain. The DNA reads TGTGCCAGCAGTTTATTACGGAAGAGCACTGAAGCTTTCTTT. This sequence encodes CASSLLRKSTEAFF.